What follows are 31 T cell receptor beta chains derived from one specimen sequenced in a study of blood T cell repertoires in COVID-19. The data were produced by immunoSEQ multiplex PCR, yet TCRdb's version contains in-frame clones alone and is incomplete. This table has fewer than 250,000 clones, around four fifths appearing once. Sequenced input: peripheral blood. Receptor source: a woman aged 55-69 years with active or convalescent COVID-19.

The chain combines TRBV5-6 with TRBJ2-2, with 9 nucleotides matching TRBD1. CDR1 is SGHDT, CDR2 YYEEEE, per germline. The CDR3 sequence is 16 residues long. V lost 5 bases to trimming and J lost 2 bases; unmatched junction nucleotides: 7. The CDR3 is CASSTWTGANTGELFF. CDR3 DNA sequence: TGTGCCAGCAGTACATGGACAGGGGCCAACACCGGGGAGCTGTTTTTT. Drawing the rest from reference TRBV5-6 and TRBJ2-2, the complete variable domain is DAGVTQSPTHLIKTRGQQVTLRCSPKSGHDTVSWYQQALGQGPQFIFQYYEEEERQRGNFPDRFSGHQFPNYSSELNVNALLLGDSALYLCASSTWTGANTGELFFGEGSRLTVL.

The chain carries TRBV5-1 and TRBJ2-1; 7 bases agree with TRBD1. Germline lookup yields CDR1 SGHRS and CDR2 YFSETQ. This CDR3 contains 16 residues. After removal of 5 bases from V and 2 bases from J, the junction contained 10 bases not matched to a gene. The CDR3 sequence is CASSPTGSNTYNEQFF. CDR3 nucleotide sequence: TGCGCCAGCAGTCCGACAGGGAGCAACACCTACAATGAGCAGTTCTTC.

This rearrangement joins TRBV5-4 to TRBJ2-2, with D possibly matching TRBD2 (5 bases). Trimming cost V 0 bases and J 1 base, with 10 bases left between them. Germline V gives CDR1 SGHNT, CDR2 YYREEE (reference sequence). The CDR3 totals 16 residues. CDR3 coding DNA: TGTGCCAGCAGCTTGGGAGGGAGTAGGAACACCGGGGAGCTGTTTTTT. Translating it yields CASSLGGSRNTGELFF.

The chain is built from TRBV9 and TRBJ2-1, with TRBD2 identical over 12 bases. Trimming cost V 5 bases and J 3 bases; bases outside gene matches: 3. Germline CDR1 SGDLS, CDR2 YYNGEE. The CDR3 runs 15 residues. CDR3 region: CASSRTSGNYNEQFF. The DNA of the CDR3 is TGTGCCAGCAGTCGGACTAGCGGGAACTACAATGAGCAGTTCTTC.

This chain uses TRBV2 with TRBJ2-5, with unresolved D. CDR1 SNHLY and CDR2 FYNNEI come from the germline V gene. The CDR3 has 14 amino acids. Trimming shortened V by 8 bases and J by 0 bases, and 13 bases separated the two germline ends. The CDR3 DNA is TGTGCCAGCGAAGCCCTAGGCTACCAAGAGACCCAGTACTTC. Amino acids: CASEALGYQETQYF.

The J gene is TRBJ2-7, the V gene TRBV5-4; 9 positions match TRBD1. Germline CDR1 and CDR2: SGHNT and YYREEE (reference sequence). With V trimmed by 0 bases and J by 5 bases, 9 bases remained unmatched. The length of the CDR3 is 16 residues. This CDR3 reads CASSLGETGGRNEQYF. The DNA for the CDR3 is TGTGCCAGCAGCTTGGGGGAGACAGGGGGAAGGAACGAGCAGTACTTC. The full variable domain, in which reference TRBV5-4 and TRBJ2-7 provide the parts outside the CDR3, is ETGVTQSPTHLIKTRGQQVTLRCSSQSGHNTVSWYQQALGQGPQFIFQYYREEENGRGNFPPRFSGLQFPNYSSELNVNALELDDSALYLCASSLGETGGRNEQYFGPGTRLTVT.

The chain carries TRBV3-1 (or the pseudogene TRBV3-2) and TRBJ1-6, with 11 bases that match TRBD1. CDR3 length: 15 amino acids. CDR1 LGHDT and CDR2 YNNKEL come from the germline V gene (reference sequence). Unmatched junction bases numbered 2, after V lost 2 bases and J lost 8 bases. CDR3 in DNA: TGTGCCAGCAGCCAACCGGGACAGGGGGATTCACCCCTCCACTTT. Its translation: CASSQPGQGDSPLHF.

The chain uses TRBV6-5 and TRBJ2-7; 9 bases are shared with TRBD1. J was trimmed by 2 bases and V by 2 bases; bases with no gene match: 7. CDR1 MNHEY and CDR2 SVGAGI come from the germline V gene. The CDR3 has 16 residues. CDR3 sequence (DNA): TGTGCCAGCAGTTACGGAGGGACAGGGTGGGCCTACGAGCAGTACTTC. Its protein product is CASSYGGTGWAYEQYF.

The chain couples TRBV11-2 to TRBJ2-3; 7 bases are a match to TRBD2. The CDR3 consists of 13 residues. The junction had 8 bases not matched to a gene; V was cut back by 4 bases and J by 10 bases. In germline, CDR1 is SGHAT, CDR2 FQNNGV. The CDR3 region is CASSSETRGAQYF. CDR3 bases: TGTGCCAGCAGCTCAGAGACCCGGGGGGCGCAGTATTTT.

The chain combines TRBV6-5 with TRBJ2-7, with a possible D match to TRBD2 (6 bases). Germline CDR1 and CDR2: MNHEY and SVGAGI. The CDR3 is 15 residues long. Trimming removed 8 bases at V and 2 bases at J, with 19 bases between. CDR3 residues: CASRVIGSGTYEQYF. The CDR3 DNA is TGTGCCAGCCGGGTCATTGGTAGCGGTACCTACGAGCAGTACTTC.

The count of this clone is one. This chain uses TRBV2 with TRBJ1-4; weak D call: TRBD1 (6 bases). This CDR3 comprises 17 residues. Germline CDR1 SNHLY, CDR2 FYNNEI. V lost 1 base, J lost 4 bases, and 16 bases lay in between. CDR3 in amino acids: CASSEVGSDSYNEKLFF. CDR3 in DNA: TGTGCCAGCAGTGAAGTGGGGTCGGACAGCTATAATGAAAAACTGTTTTTT.

The rearrangement uses TRBV6-2 or TRBV6-3 and TRBJ2-3; 11 bases agree with TRBD2. J was trimmed by 4 bases and V by 5 bases; bases with no gene match: 5. This CDR3 region has 15 residues. Germline V gene lookup returns CDR1 MNHEY and CDR2 SVGEGT. The CDR3 loop is CASSDSGRAPDTQYF. The DNA of the CDR3 is TGTGCCAGCAGTGATAGCGGGAGGGCCCCAGATACGCAGTATTTT.

The chain employs TRBV3-1 (or the pseudogene TRBV3-2) and TRBJ1-1, with TRBD1 as a possible D gene (5 bases). With 0 bases removed from V and 4 bases from J, the gap between germline ends came to 15 bases. Germline loops: CDR1 LGHDT, CDR2 YNNKEL (reference sequence). CDR3 length: 16 residues. CDR3 residues: CASSQDPEGPGTEAFF. CDR3 nucleotide sequence: TGTGCCAGCAGCCAAGATCCGGAGGGACCGGGCACTGAAGCTTTCTTT.

This clone was observed a few times. The chain recombines TRBV30 with TRBJ2-2; 7 bases fit TRBD2. V lost 0 bases, J lost 4 bases, and 8 bases stayed unmatched. The CDR3 runs to 16 residues. Looked up from germline, CDR1 is GTSNPN and CDR2 is SVGIG (reference sequence). CDR3 in DNA: TGTGCCTGGAGTGTACTCGTCTCTAGCGGCACCGGGGAGCTGTTTTTT. This gives the protein CAWSVLVSSGTGELFF.

This rearrangement joins TRBV2 to TRBJ2-1; 9 nucleotides line up with TRBD2. Germline CDR1 and CDR2: SNHLY and FYNNEI. The ends lost 2 bases at V and 6 bases at J; junction bases unmatched: 8. The CDR3 consists of 16 residues. The CDR3 region is CASSEWRSGSSNEQFF. The CDR3 coding sequence is TGTGCCAGCAGTGAATGGCGTAGCGGGAGTTCCAATGAGCAGTTCTTC.

This sequence joins TRBV29-1 and TRBJ2-7; possibly TRBD1 for D (6 bases). Germline V gene lookup returns CDR1 SQVTM and CDR2 ANQGSEA. CDR3 size: 14 residues. V was pared by 4 bases and J by 5 bases, with 18 bases between. In DNA form, the CDR3 reads TGCAGCGTTGTCAAAGTGACAGGATCCGACGAGCAGTACTTC. Its translation: CSVVKVTGSDEQYF.

The J gene is TRBJ2-6, the V gene TRBV10-1, with 9 bases identical to TRBD1. The V and J ends lost 5 bases and 0 bases, in that order; junction bases with no gene match: 5. Per germline, CDR1 WNHNN and CDR2 SYGVQD (reference sequence). CDR3 length: 17 residues. CDR3 bases: TGCGCCAGCAGTTCCGACAGGGGGGTCTCTGGGGCCAACGTCCTGACTTTC. It yields the protein CASSSDRGVSGANVLTF.

V gene TRBV6-5 combines with J gene TRBJ1-1; 8 bases line up with TRBD1. Germline trimming cut 5 bases from V and 5 bases from J; bases unmatched to any gene: 10. Germline V gene data show CDR1 as MNHEY and CDR2 as SVGAGI. The CDR3 consists of 15 residues. The DNA of the CDR3 is TGTGCCAGCAGTAAGTCGGGACAGGACGGAACTGAAGCTTTCTTT. Its translation: CASSKSGQDGTEAFF.

The gene calls are TRBV18 and TRBJ2-1; possibly TRBD2 for D (5 bases). Trimming shortened V by 8 bases and J by 9 bases, and 20 bases separated the two germline ends. The CDR3 has 14 residues. The germline gives CDR1 KGHSH, CDR2 LQKENI. CDR3 bases: TGTGCCAGCCAAGAGACCCGGGATGCCCTTGAGCAGTTCTTC. This codes for CASQETRDALEQFF.

The chain has TRBV11-3 and TRBJ1-1, with 9 bases fitting TRBD1. Germline loops: CDR1 SGHNT, CDR2 YENEEA. Trimming at V came to 1 base and at J to 1 base, leaving 7 bases not matched to a gene. The CDR3 is 17 residues long. As DNA, the CDR3 is TGTGCCAGCAGCTTAGTGAAACAGGGGGCAGGGAACACTGAAGCTTTCTTT. The encoded protein is CASSLVKQGAGNTEAFF. Complete variable domain (other parts from reference TRBV11-3 and TRBJ1-1): EAGVVQSPRYKIIEKKQPVAFWCNPISGHNTLYWYLQNLGQGPELLIRYENEEAVDDSQLPKDRFSAERLKGVDSTLKIQPAELGDSAVYLCASSLVKQGAGNTEAFFGQGTRLTVV.

The chain joins TRBV19 to TRBJ1-6; TRBD1 matches at 8 bases. This CDR3 region has 13 residues. Germline loops: CDR1 LNHDA, CDR2 SQIVND (reference sequence). The junction had 5 bases not matched to a gene; V was cut back by 5 bases and J by 11 bases. CDR3: CASSPQTGAPLHF. The CDR3 nucleotides read TGTGCCAGTAGTCCTCAGACAGGGGCACCCCTCCACTTT.

The rearrangement uses TRBV18 and TRBJ2-1; D perhaps matches TRBD1 (6 bases). V was clipped by 3 bases and J by 4 bases, with 13 bases between them. This CDR3 comprises 15 residues. Per germline, CDR1 KGHSH and CDR2 LQKENI. The CDR3 region is CASSPRTDPYNEQFF. CDR3 coding DNA: TGTGCCAGCTCACCTAGGACAGACCCGTACAATGAGCAGTTCTTC.

In its sample, this clone was seen a few times. The chain couples TRBV12-3 or TRBV12-4 to TRBJ1-2, with D possibly being TRBD1 (5 bases). The V and J ends lost 5 bases and 5 bases respectively, with 12 bases between them. This CDR3 has 13 amino acids. CDR3 amino acids: CASSPGGRYGYTF. In DNA, the CDR3 is TGTGCCAGCAGTCCCGGGGGTCGATATGGCTACACCTTC.

This clone was observed a few times. The gene calls are TRBV5-4 and TRBJ2-7; D unclear. CDR1 is SGHNT and CDR2 is YYREEE in the germline V gene (reference sequence). Trimming removed 4 bases from V and 0 bases from J, with 8 bases in between. This CDR3 comprises 13 residues. CDR3 DNA: TGTGCCAGCAGCGCCGGTATCTCCTACGAGCAGTACTTC. Amino acids: CASSAGISYEQYF.

The chain links TRBV5-1 to TRBJ2-5; TRBD2 aligns across 9 bases. J lost 3 bases, V lost 5 bases, and 8 bases had no gene match. Per germline, CDR1 SGHRS and CDR2 YFSETQ. This CDR3 comprises 15 residues. CDR3 coding DNA: TGCGCCAGCAGTAGTCTAGCGGGAATTGAAGAGACCCAGTACTTC. Residues: CASSSLAGIEETQYF. Full variable domain (remainder filled in from reference TRBV5-1 and TRBJ2-5): KAGVTQTPRYLIKTRGQQVTLSCSPISGHRSVSWYQQTPGQGLQFLFEYFSETQRNKGNFPGRFSGRQFSNSRSEMNVSTLELGDSALYLCASSSLAGIEETQYFGPGTRLLVL.

The V and J genes are TRBV6-5 and TRBJ1-2, with a possible D match to TRBD1 (6 bases). The CDR3 is 13 amino acids. Germline V gives CDR1 MNHEY, CDR2 SVGAGI. The germline V and J ends were trimmed by 7 bases and 7 bases, with 16 bases remaining between them. CDR3 residues: CASTQRDMGGYTF. CDR3 DNA sequence: TGTGCCAGCACCCAACGGGACATGGGTGGCTACACCTTC.

J is TRBJ1-2 and V is TRBV7-9; no definite D call. The CDR3 covers 16 residues. V lost 5 bases and J lost 0, with 16 bases in between. Germline V gene sequence: CDR1 SEHNR, CDR2 FQNEAQ (reference sequence). The CDR3 loop is CASSVDPDGANYGYTF. The CDR3 DNA reads as TGTGCCAGCAGCGTAGATCCTGATGGAGCTAACTATGGCTACACCTTC.

The V call is TRBV5-1, the J call TRBJ1-1, with D uncertain. The CDR3 is 15 amino acids. V was clipped by 3 bases and J by 3 bases, with 15 bases between them. The V gene's germline CDR1 is SGHRS and CDR2 YFSETQ. Here the CDR3 DNA reads TGCGCCAGCAGCTCATCAGGAGGGTTAGACACTGAAGCTTTCTTT. This translates into CASSSSGGLDTEAFF.

V usage is TRBV7-9 and J usage is TRBJ2-7; TRBD2 is a possible D gene (5 bases). CDR1 SEHNR and CDR2 FQNEAQ come from the germline V gene (reference sequence). Between the trimmed V and J ends, which lost 3 bases and 5 bases, there was a span of 8 bases. The CDR3 is made up of 12 amino acids. CDR3 DNA sequence: TGTGCCAGCAGCTTCGGGAAAGACGAGCAGTACTTC. This sequence encodes CASSFGKDEQYF.

V usage is TRBV10-3 and J usage is TRBJ2-3; D gene ambiguous. CDR3 size: 13 residues. Trimming removed 6 bases at V and 6 bases at J, with 13 bases between. The germline V gene encodes CDR1 ENHRY and CDR2 SYGVKD. The CDR3 nucleotides are TGTGCCATCAGGGTAGAGGTATTGGATACGCAGTATTTT. It translates to CAIRVEVLDTQYF.

The V and J genes are TRBV5-1 and TRBJ2-2; D uncertain. Trimming pared 0 bases from V and 0 bases from J, leaving 9 bases between. From germline, CDR1 is SGHRS and CDR2 YFSETQ. This CDR3 region has 16 residues. The CDR3 DNA sequence: TGCGCCAGCAGCTTGGAACAGCCCTCGAACACCGGGGAGCTGTTTTTT. Residues: CASSLEQPSNTGELFF.